These T cell receptor beta chains were read from a single sample in a study of CD8 T cells in ankylosing spondylitis. In TCRdb, the 5' RACE reads were re-called with MiXCR into one record per CDR3 protein. The sample has some 350,000 distinct CDR3 sequences, 14% to 15% seen once; the top ten hold around 0.99%. Sequencing was done on a sample of blood, either unsorted or a sorted T cell fraction (not recorded which). The source is a male donor with ankylosing spondylitis or in good health (not recorded which). Both conserved end residues are part of each CDR3.

V | CDR3
TRBV20-1 | CSASGGAKDTQYF
TRBV5-1 | CASVYSVGDNEQFF
TRBV6-1 | CASSGSVETQYF
TRBV12-3/TRBV12-4 | CASRRDINQPQHF
TRBV6-1 | CASSELIYGYTF
TRBV12-3/TRBV12-4 | CASSRTGEGYEQYF
TRBV5-6 | CASSLSGQGGRYNEQFF
TRBV11-3 | CASSGQRSGANEQFF
TRBV20-1 | CSAIIRDRSRNNEQFF
TRBV29-1 | CSVENALGGTEAFF
TRBV11-3 | CASSLAPITSDTQYF
TRBV7-2 | CASSWEGGERNEQFF
TRBV12-3/TRBV12-4 | CASIPGSANTGELFF
TRBV12-3/TRBV12-4 | CASSPTGTGSTEAFF
TRBV20-1 | CSASGREVYEQYF
TRBV3-1 | CASSLGTGASTDTQYF
TRBV5-1 | CASRASGITDTQYF
TRBV29-1 | CSVVGQGIYEQYF
TRBV5-1 | CASSRKPMSAAEGTEAFF
TRBV15 | CATSRGLRLDEQYF
TRBV27 | CASSLNRGNSPLHF
TRBV5-1 | CASSKSQGATGELFF
TRBV5-1 | CASSLGGRENEQFF
TRBV2 | CASSVRNSGANVLTF
TRBV5-1 | CASRGLDTDTQYF
TRBV20-1 | CSAQTPGPHNSPLHF
TRBV5-1 | CASSLAGTLGGNTIYF
TRBV4-1 | CASSQVGLNTGELFF
TRBV27 | CASGQRQGNEQYF
TRBV29-1 | CSVGRHQETQYF
TRBV18 | CASSSGSRDEQFF
TRBV12-3/TRBV12-4 | CATQVGRNQETQHF
TRBV27 | CASSWEGGGRGKEQFF
TRBV4-2 | CASAPGPGGGNTIYF
TRBV5-4 | CASSLIGTPGNTIYF
TRBV6-1 | CASSDSPGQTYEQYF
TRBV20-1 | CSASRGSAETQYF
TRBV20-1 | CSARELAGGTSYNEQFF
TRBV19 | CASSERGLRETQYF
TRBV27 | CASSLSGTEQFF
TRBV12-3/TRBV12-4 | CASSRPVAGLYNEQFF
TRBV27 | CASQGSTGGQPQHF
TRBV5-1 | CASSSYGGREQYF
TRBV10-2 | CASRLLAGTNTGELFF
TRBV29-1 | CSVERRSGRAYNEQFF
TRBV3-1 | CASSQGTRVYEQYF